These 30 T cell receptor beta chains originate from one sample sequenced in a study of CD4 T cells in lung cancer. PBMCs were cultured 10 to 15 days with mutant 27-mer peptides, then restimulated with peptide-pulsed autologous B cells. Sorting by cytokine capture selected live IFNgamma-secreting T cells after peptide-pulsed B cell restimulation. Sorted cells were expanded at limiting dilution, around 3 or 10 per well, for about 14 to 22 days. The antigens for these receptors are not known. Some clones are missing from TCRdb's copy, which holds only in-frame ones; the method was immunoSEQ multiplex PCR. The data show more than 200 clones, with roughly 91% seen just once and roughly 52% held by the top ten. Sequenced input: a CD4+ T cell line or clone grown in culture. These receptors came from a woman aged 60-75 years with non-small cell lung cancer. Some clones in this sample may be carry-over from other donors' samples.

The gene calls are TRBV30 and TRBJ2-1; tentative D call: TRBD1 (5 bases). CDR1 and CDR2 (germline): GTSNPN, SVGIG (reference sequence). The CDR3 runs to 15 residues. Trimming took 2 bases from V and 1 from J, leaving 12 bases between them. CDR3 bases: TGTGCCTGGAGTAATGGGCAGGGATCCTACAATGAGCAGTTCTTC. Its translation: CAWSNGQGSYNEQFF.

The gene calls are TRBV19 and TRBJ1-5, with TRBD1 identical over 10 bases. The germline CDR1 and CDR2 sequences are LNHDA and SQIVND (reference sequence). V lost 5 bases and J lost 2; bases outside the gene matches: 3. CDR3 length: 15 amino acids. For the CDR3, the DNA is TGTGCCAGTAGTTCCGGGACAGGGGGCAATCAGCCCCAGCATTTT. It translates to CASSSGTGGNQPQHF.

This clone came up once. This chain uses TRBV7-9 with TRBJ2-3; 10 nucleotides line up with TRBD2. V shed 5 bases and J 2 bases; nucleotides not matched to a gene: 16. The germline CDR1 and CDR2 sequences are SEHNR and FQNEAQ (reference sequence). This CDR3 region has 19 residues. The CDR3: CASSPAGLQRGGPTDTQYF. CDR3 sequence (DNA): TGTGCCAGCAGCCCCGCGGGCCTTCAGCGGGGGGGCCCCACAGATACGCAGTATTTT.

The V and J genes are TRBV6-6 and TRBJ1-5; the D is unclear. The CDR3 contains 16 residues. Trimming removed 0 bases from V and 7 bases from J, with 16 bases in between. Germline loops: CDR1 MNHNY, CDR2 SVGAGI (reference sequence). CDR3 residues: CASSYSSTRAGQPQHF. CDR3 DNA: TGTGCCAGCAGTTACTCGAGCACGAGGGCGGGACAGCCCCAGCATTTT.

The DNA of the CDR3 is TGCGCCAGCAGCCAAGAGATTGGGACTGGAGGAAACACCATATATTTT. It translates to CASSQEIGTGGNTIYF. The J gene is TRBJ1-3, the V gene TRBV4-3; TRBD1 might be the D (5 bases). The CDR3 extends over 16 amino acids. Trimming took 0 bases from V and 4 from J, leaving 13 bases between them. Germline V gene sequence: CDR1 LGHNA, CDR2 YSLEER.

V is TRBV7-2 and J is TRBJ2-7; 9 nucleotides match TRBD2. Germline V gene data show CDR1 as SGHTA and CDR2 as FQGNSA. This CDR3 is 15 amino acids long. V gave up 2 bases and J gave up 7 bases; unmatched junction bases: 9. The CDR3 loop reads CASSLMAGGPGEQYF. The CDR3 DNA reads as TGTGCCAGCAGCTTAATGGCGGGAGGGCCAGGGGAGCAGTACTTC. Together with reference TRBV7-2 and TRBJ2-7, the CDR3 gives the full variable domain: GAGVSQSPSNKVTEKGKDVELRCDPISGHTALYWYRQSLGQGLEFLIYFQGNSAPDKSGLPSDRFSAERTGGSVSTLTIQRTQQEDSAVYLCASSLMAGGPGEQYFGPGTRLTVT.

CDR3 bases: TGTGCCAGCAGCGCATTATTCCCACAAAGTCGGGCCAACGTCCTGACTTTC. Translation gives CASSALFPQSRANVLTF. The gene calls are TRBV7-8 and TRBJ2-6; D gene unclear. The V gene lost 5 bases and the J gene lost 5 bases, with 19 bases spanning the gap. The CDR3 covers 17 residues. From germline, CDR1 is SGHVS and CDR2 FQNEAQ.

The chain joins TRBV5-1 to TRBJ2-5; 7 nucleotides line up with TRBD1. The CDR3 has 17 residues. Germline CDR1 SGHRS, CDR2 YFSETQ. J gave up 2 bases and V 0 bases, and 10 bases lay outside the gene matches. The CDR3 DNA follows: TGCGCCAGCAGCTTGGTTCGAGGGGGCGAGGTGCAAGAGACCCAGTACTTC. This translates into CASSLVRGGEVQETQYF.

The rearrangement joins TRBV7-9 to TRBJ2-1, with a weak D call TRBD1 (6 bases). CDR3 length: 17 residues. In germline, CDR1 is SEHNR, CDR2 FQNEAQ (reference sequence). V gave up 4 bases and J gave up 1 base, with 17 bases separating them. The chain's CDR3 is CASSSAPGQRSYNEQFF. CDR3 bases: TGTGCCAGCAGCTCAGCACCGGGACAAAGATCCTACAATGAGCAGTTCTTC.

CDR3 amino acids: CAISPGQGSNQPQHF. CDR3 sequence (DNA): TGTGCCATCAGTCCGGGACAGGGATCGAATCAGCCCCAGCATTTT. The chain is built from TRBV10-3 and TRBJ1-5; the match to TRBD1 covers 9 bases. V was pared by 5 bases and J by 4 bases, with 6 bases of the junction left unmatched. Germline CDR1 ENHRY, CDR2 SYGVKD. The CDR3 is made up of 15 amino acids.

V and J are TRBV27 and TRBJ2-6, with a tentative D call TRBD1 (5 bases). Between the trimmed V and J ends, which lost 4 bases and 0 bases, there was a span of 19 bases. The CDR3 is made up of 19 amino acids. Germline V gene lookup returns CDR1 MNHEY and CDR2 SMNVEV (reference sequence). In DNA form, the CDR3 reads TGTGCCAGCAGTTCCGATTCGACAGTTCCCTTCTCTGGGGCCAACGTCCTGACTTTC. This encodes CASSSDSTVPFSGANVLTF.

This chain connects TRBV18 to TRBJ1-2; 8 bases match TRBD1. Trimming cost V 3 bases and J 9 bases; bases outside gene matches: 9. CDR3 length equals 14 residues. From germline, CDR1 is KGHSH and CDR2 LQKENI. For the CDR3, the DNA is TGTGCCAGCTCACCGACGGGACAGGAGCTATGCTACACCTTC. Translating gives CASSPTGQELCYTF.

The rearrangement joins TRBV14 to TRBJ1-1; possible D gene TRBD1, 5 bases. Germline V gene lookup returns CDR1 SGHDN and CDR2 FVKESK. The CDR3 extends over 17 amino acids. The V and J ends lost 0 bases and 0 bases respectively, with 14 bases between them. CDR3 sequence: CASSQETVGTMNTEAFF. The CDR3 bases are TGTGCCAGCAGCCAAGAAACGGTGGGGACCATGAACACTGAAGCTTTCTTT.

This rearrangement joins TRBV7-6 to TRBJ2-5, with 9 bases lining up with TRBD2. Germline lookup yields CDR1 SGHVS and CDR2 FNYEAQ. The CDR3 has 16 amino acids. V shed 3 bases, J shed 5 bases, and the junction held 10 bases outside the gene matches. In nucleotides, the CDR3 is TGTGCCAGCAGCTTTAGCGGGGGTCGCACCTACGAGACCCAGTACTTC. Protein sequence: CASSFSGGRTYETQYF.

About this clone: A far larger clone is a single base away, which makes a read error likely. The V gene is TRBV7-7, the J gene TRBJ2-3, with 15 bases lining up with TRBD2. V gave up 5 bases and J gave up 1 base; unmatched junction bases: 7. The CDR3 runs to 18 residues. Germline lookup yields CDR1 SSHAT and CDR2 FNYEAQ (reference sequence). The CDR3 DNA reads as TGTGCCAGCAGCCAACAAAGGACTAGCGGGGGGGGCACAGATACGCAGTATTTT. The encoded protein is CASSQQRTSGGGTDTQYF.

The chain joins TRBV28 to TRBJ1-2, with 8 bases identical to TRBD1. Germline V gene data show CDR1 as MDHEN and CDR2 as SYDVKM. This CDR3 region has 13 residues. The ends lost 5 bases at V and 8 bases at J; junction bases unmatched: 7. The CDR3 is CASSIRGPKGYTF. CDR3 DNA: TGTGCCAGCAGTATCAGGGGGCCTAAAGGCTACACCTTC.

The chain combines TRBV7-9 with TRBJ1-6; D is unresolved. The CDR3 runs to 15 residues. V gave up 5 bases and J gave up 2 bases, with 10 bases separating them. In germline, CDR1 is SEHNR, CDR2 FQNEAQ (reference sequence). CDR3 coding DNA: TGTGCCAGCAGCCCGGATGTCCCCTATAATTCACCCCTCCACTTT. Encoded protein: CASSPDVPYNSPLHF.

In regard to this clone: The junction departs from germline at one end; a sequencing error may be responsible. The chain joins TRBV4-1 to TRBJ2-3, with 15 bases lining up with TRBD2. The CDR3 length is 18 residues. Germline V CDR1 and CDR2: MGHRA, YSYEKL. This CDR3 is CASSQQRTSGGGHRYAVF. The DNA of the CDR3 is TGCGCCAGCAGCCAACAAAGGACTAGCGGGGGGGGGCACAGATACGCAGTATTT.

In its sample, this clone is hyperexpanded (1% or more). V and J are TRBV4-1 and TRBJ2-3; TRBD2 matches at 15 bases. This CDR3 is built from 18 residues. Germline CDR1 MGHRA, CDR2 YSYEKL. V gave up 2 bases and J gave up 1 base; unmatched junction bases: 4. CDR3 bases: TGCGCCAGCAGCCAACAAAGGACTAGCGGGGGGGGCACAGATACGCAGTATTTT. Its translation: CASSQQRTSGGGTDTQYF.

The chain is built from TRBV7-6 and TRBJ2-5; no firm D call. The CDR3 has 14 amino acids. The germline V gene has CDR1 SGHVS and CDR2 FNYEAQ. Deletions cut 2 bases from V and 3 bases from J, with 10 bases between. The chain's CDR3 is CASSLIGGEETQYF. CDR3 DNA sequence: TGTGCCAGCAGCTTAATCGGCGGAGAAGAGACCCAGTACTTC.

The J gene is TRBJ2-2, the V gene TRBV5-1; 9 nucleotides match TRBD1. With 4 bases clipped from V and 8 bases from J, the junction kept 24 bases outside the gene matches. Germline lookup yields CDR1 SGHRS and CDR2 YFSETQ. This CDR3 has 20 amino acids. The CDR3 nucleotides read TGCGCCAGCAGCCTCTGGGGACAGGGAGGTACAGGGAGGCCACCGGGGGAGCTGTTTTTT. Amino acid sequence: CASSLWGQGGTGRPPGELFF.

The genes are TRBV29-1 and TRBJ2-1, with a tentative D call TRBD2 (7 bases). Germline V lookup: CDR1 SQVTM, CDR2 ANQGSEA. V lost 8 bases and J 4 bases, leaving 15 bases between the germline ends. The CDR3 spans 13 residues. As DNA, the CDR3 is TGCAGCTTAAGGGGGGGGCAGTACAATGAGCAGTTCTTC. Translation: CSLRGGQYNEQFF.

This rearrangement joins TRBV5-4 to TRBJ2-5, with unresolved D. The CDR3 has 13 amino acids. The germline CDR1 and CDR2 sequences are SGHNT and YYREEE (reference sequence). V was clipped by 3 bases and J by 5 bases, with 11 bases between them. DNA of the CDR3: TGTGCCAGCAGCTCACGGCCCGGGGAGACCCAGTACTTC. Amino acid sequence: CASSSRPGETQYF.

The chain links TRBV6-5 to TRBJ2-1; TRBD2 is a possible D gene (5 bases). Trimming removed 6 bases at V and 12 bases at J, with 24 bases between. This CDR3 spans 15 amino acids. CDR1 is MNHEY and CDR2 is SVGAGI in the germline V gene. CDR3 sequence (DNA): TGTGCCAGCAGGGACGGGGAGTACACAGACCTAGGGCAGTTCTTC. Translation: CASRDGEYTDLGQFF.

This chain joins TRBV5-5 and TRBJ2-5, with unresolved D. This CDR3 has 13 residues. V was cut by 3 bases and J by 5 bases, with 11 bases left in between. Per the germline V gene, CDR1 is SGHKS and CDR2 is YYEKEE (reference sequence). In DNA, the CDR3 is TGTGCCAGCAGCTCACGGCCCGGGGAGACCCAGTACTTC. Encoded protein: CASSSRPGETQYF. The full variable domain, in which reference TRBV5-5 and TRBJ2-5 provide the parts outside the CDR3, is DAGVTQSPTHLIKTRGQQVTLRCSPISGHKSVSWYQQVLGQGPQFIFQYYEKEERGRGNFPDRFSARQFPNYSSELNVNALLLGDSALYLCASSSRPGETQYFGPGTRLLVL.

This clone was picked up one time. CDR3 coding DNA: TGTGCCAGTAAGAAGCGCGACACCGGGGATACGCAGTATTTT. It is translated as CASKKRDTGDTQYF. V gene TRBV19 combines with J gene TRBJ2-3; D is unclear. The V end was cut by 7 bases, the J end by 6 bases, with 17 bases between. CDR1 is LNHDA, CDR2 SQIVND, per germline (reference sequence). The CDR3 loop spans 14 amino acids.

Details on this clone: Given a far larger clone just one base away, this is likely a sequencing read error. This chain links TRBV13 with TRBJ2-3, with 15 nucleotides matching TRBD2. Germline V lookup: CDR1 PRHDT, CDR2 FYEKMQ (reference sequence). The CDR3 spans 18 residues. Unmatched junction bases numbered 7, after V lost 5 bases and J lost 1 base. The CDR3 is CASSQQRTSGGGTDTQYF. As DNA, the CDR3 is TGTGCCAGCAGCCAACAAAGGACTAGCGGGGGGGGCACAGATACGCAGTATTTT.

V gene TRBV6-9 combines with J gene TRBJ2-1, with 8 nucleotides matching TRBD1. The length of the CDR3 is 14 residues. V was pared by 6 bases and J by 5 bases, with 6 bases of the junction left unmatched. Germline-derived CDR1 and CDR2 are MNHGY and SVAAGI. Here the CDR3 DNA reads TGTGCCAGCAGGCTCGACAGGGGTCACAATGAGCAGTTCTTC. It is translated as CASRLDRGHNEQFF.

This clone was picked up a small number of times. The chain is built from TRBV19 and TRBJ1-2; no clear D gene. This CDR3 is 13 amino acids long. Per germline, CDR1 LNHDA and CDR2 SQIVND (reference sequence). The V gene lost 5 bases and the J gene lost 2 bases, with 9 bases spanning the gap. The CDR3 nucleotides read TGTGCCAGTAGTCCCACGGAGAACTATGGCTACACCTTC. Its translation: CASSPTENYGYTF.

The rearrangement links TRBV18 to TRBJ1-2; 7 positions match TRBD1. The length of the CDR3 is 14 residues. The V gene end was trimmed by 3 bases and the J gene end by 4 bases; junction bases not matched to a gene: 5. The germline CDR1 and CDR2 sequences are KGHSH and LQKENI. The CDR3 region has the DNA TGTGCCAGCTCACCGACGGACAGGAGCTATGGCTACACCTTC. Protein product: CASSPTDRSYGYTF. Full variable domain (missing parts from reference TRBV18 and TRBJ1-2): NAGVMQNPRHLVRRRGQEARLRCSPMKGHSHVYWYRQLPEEGLKFMVYLQKENIIDESGMPKERFSAEFPKEGPSILRIQQVVRGDSAAYFCASSPTDRSYGYTFGSGTRLTVV.